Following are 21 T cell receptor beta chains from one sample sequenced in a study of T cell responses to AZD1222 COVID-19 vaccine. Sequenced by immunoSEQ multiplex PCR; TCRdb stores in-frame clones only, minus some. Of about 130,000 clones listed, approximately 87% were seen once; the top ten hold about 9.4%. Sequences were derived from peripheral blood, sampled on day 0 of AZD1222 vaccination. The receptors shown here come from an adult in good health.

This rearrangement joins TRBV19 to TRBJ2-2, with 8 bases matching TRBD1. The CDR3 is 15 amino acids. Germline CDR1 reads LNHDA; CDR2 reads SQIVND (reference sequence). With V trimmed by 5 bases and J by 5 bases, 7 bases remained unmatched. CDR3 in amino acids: CASSLGRTGTGELFF. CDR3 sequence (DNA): TGTGCCAGTAGTTTGGGCCGGACAGGGACCGGGGAGCTGTTTTTT.

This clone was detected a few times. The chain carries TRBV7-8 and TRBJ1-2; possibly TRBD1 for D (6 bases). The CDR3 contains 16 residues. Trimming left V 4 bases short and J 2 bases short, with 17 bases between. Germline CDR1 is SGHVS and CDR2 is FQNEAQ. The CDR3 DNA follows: TGTGCCAGCAGCTCACTTGTGCGGGGGGCGAACTATGGCTACACCTTC. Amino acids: CASSSLVRGANYGYTF. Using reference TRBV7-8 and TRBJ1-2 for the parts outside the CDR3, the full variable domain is GAGVSQSPRYKVAKRGQDVALRCDPISGHVSLFWYQQALGQGPEFLTYFQNEAQLDKSGLPSDRFFAERPEGSVSTLKIQRTQQEDSAVYLCASSSLVRGANYGYTFGSGTRLTVV.

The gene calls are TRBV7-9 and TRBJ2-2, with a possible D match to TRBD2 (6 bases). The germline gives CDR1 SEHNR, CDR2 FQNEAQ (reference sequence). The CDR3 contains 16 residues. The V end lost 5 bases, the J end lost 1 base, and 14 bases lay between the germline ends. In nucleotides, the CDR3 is TGTGCCAGCAGCCCCTCAGGTAGCGGGAACACCGGGGAGCTGTTTTTT. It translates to CASSPSGSGNTGELFF.

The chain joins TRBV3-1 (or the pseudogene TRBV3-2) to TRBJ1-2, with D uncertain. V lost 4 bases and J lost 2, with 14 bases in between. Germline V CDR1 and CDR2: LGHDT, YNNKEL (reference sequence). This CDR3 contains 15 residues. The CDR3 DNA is TGTGCCAGCAGCCCCACGTGGGCGACAAACTATGGCTACACCTTC. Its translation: CASSPTWATNYGYTF.

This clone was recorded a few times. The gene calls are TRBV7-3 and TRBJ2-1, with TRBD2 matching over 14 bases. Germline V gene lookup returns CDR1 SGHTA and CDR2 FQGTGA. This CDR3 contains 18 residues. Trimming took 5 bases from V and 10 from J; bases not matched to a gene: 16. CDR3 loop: CASSAFLGTSGSPPEQFF. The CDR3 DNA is TGTGCCAGCAGCGCTTTCCTGGGGACTAGCGGGAGCCCACCGGAGCAGTTCTTC.

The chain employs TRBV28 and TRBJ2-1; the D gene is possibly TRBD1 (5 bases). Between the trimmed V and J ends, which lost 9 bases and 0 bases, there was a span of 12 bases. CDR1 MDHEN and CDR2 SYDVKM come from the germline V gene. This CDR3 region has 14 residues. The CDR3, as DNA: TGTGCCAGTAGACAGTCCAGCTCCTACAATGAGCAGTTCTTC. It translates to CASRQSSSYNEQFF.

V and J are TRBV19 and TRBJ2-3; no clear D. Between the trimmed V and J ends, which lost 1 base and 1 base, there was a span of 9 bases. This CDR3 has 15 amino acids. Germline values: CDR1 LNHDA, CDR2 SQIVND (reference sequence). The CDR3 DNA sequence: TGTGCCAGTAGTATAGTATTCTCACGCACAGATACGCAGTATTTT. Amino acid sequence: CASSIVFSRTDTQYF.

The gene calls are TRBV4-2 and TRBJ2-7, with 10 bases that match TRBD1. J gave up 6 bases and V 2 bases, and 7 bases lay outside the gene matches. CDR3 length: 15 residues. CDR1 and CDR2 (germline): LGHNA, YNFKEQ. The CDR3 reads CASSQTGTGASEQYF. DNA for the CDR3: TGTGCCAGCAGCCAAACCGGGACAGGGGCTTCCGAGCAGTACTTC.

The CDR3 is CASSPPDRGGYEQYF. In DNA, the CDR3 is TGTGCCAGCTCACCCCCCGACAGGGGAGGATACGAGCAGTACTTC. The V and J genes are TRBV18 and TRBJ2-7; TRBD1 agrees at 8 bases. J lost 4 bases, V lost 3 bases, and 8 bases had no gene match. Germline lookup yields CDR1 KGHSH and CDR2 LQKENI. CDR3 size: 15 residues.

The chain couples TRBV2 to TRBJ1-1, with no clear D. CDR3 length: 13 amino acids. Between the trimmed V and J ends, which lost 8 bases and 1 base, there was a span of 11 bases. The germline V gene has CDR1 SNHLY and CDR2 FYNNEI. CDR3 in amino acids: CASPTSRNTEAFF. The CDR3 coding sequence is TGTGCCAGCCCAACGTCCAGGAACACTGAAGCTTTCTTT.

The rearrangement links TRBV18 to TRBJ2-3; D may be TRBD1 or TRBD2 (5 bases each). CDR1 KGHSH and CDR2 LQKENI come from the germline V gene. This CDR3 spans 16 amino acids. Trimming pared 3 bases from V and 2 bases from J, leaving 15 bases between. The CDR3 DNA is TGTGCCAGCTCACCGTTTCAGGGAGAGGTCACAGATACGCAGTATTTT. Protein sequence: CASSPFQGEVTDTQYF.

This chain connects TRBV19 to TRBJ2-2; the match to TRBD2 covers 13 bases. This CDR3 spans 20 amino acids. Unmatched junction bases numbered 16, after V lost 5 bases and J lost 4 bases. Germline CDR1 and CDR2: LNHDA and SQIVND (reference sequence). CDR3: CASSALLTSGRAVGTGELFF. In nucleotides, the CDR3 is TGTGCCAGTAGTGCACTACTCACTAGCGGGAGGGCCGTCGGCACCGGGGAGCTGTTTTTT.

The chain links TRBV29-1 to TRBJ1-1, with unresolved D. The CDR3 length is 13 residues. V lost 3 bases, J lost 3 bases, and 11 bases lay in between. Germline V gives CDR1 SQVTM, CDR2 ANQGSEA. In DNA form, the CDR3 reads TGCAGCGTTGAGCAGTCTTTACACACTGAAGCTTTCTTT. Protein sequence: CSVEQSLHTEAFF.

The CDR3 DNA follows: TGCAGCGTTGAAGAAGATGGGACAGGGGGCAGCTATGGCTACACCTTC. It translates to CSVEEDGTGGSYGYTF. The V and J genes are TRBV29-1 and TRBJ1-2; TRBD1 aligns across 12 bases. The V and J ends lost 0 bases and 4 bases, in that order; junction bases with no gene match: 6. The CDR3 has 16 residues. CDR1 SQVTM and CDR2 ANQGSEA come from the germline V gene.

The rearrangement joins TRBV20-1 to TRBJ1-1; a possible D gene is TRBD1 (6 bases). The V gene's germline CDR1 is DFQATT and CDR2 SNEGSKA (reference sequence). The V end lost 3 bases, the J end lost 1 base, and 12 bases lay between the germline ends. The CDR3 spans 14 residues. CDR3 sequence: CSASQGFTNTEAFF. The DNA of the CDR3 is TGCAGTGCTAGTCAGGGGTTCACGAACACTGAAGCTTTCTTT.

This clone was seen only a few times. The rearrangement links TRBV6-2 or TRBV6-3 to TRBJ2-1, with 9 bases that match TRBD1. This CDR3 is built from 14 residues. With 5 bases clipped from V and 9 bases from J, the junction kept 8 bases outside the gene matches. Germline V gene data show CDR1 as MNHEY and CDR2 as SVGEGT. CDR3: CASSVGQGGGEQFF. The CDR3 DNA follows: TGTGCCAGCAGTGTGGGACAGGGCGGCGGTGAGCAGTTCTTC.

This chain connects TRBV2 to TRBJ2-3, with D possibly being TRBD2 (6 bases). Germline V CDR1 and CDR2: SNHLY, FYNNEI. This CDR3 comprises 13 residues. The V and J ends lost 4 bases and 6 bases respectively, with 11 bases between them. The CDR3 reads CASSVRLGDTQYF. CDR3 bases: TGTGCCAGCAGTGTGCGACTAGGCGATACGCAGTATTTT.

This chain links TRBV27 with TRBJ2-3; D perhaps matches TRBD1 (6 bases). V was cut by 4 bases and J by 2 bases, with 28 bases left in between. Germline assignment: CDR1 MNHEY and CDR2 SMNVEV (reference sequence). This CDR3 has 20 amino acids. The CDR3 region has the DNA TGTGCCAGCAGTTCGGACAGCCGGGTTAGAGCGCACCTTTTCACAGATACGCAGTATTTT. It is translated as CASSSDSRVRAHLFTDTQYF.

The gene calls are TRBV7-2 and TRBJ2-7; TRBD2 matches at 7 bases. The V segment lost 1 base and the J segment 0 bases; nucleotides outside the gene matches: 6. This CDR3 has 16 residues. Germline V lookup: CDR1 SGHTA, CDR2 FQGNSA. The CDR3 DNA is TGTGCCAGCAGCTTAGATCTGCGGGAGAGCTCCTACGAGCAGTACTTC. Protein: CASSLDLRESSYEQYF.

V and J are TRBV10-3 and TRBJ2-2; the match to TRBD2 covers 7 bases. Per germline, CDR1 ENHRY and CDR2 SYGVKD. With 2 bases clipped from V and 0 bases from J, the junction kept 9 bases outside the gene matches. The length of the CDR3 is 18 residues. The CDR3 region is CAISENPGGGPNTGELFF. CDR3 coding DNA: TGTGCCATCAGTGAGAATCCGGGGGGTGGCCCGAACACCGGGGAGCTGTTTTTT.

The CDR3 reads CATSEGGSGNTIYF. The CDR3, as DNA: TGTGCCACCAGTGAAGGGGGTTCTGGAAACACCATATATTTT. The V and J genes are TRBV24-1 and TRBJ1-3, with D maybe TRBD1 (6 bases). Per the germline V gene, CDR1 is KGHDR and CDR2 is SFDVKD. The CDR3 spans 14 residues. Between the trimmed V and J ends, which lost 4 bases and 1 base, there was a span of 7 bases.